The 12 T cell receptor beta chains listed next were all sequenced from one sample in a study of T cell therapy after organ transplantation. What these receptors recognize is not known. Time point specified: 4-8 weeks after completion of therapy. Data came from immunoSEQ multiplex PCR; TCRdb stores just in-frame clones and leaves some out. Of 15,000 to 25,000 clones listed, approximately 85% are singletons. Sequenced material: CD8+ T cells from blood, taken after autologous CMV-specific T cell therapy. These receptors all come from a human patient who had received a solid organ transplant and had CMV disease. Some T cells may possibly be graft donor cells.

The V call is TRBV6-1, the J call TRBJ1-5; a possible D gene is TRBD1 (6 bases). Germline CDR1 MNHNS, CDR2 SASEGT. Deletions cut 4 bases from V and 0 bases from J, with 22 bases between. CDR3 length equals 19 residues. The CDR3 DNA follows: TGTGCCAGCAGTGTGCCACTCGGGGGCAGACTAAGTAGCAATCAGCCCCAGCATTTT. This encodes CASSVPLGGRLSSNQPQHF.

The chain recombines TRBV6-4 with TRBJ1-1; D is possibly TRBD1 (6 bases). The germline V gene has CDR1 MRHNA and CDR2 SNTAGT. Between the trimmed V and J ends, which lost 6 bases and 0 bases, there was a span of 23 bases. This CDR3 spans 18 amino acids. The CDR3 DNA reads TGTGCCAGCAGCCGTTACGGACAGCTTAATCTATTGAACACTGAAGCTTTCTTT. Protein: CASSRYGQLNLLNTEAFF.

This sequence joins TRBV5-6 and TRBJ2-3; possible D gene TRBD2, 7 bases. Trimming shortened V by 3 bases and J by 2 bases, and 16 bases separated the two germline ends. Germline V gene data show CDR1 as SGHDT and CDR2 as YYEEEE. This CDR3 is built from 16 residues. The CDR3 DNA follows: TGTGCCAGCAGCTCCTTGGCGGGGGCCTCCACAGATACGCAGTATTTT. It yields the protein CASSSLAGASTDTQYF.

The chain couples TRBV18 to TRBJ2-1; TRBD1 agrees at 8 bases. There are 14 residues in the CDR3. J gave up 14 bases and V 2 bases, and 11 bases lay outside the gene matches. From germline, CDR1 is KGHSH and CDR2 LQKENI. The CDR3 DNA reads as TGTGCCAGCTCACCATCCCGGGACAGGAACGAGAAGTTCTTC. Protein sequence: CASSPSRDRNEKFF.

V is TRBV13 and J is TRBJ1-2, with TRBD1 matching 9 bases. The V gene's germline CDR1 is PRHDT and CDR2 FYEKMQ (reference sequence). V shed 5 bases, J shed 3 bases, and the junction held 7 bases outside the gene matches. This CDR3 contains 15 residues. The CDR3 DNA reads TGTGCCAGCAGCGTGGGACAGGGCGGATACTATGGCTACACCTTC. Its protein is CASSVGQGGYYGYTF.

J is TRBJ2-7 and V is TRBV29-1, with D maybe TRBD1 (6 bases). V was cut by 7 bases and J by 4 bases, with 17 bases left in between. CDR1 and CDR2 from the germline V gene are SQVTM and ANQGSEA. This CDR3 has 13 amino acids. The CDR3 DNA follows: TGCAGCGCCATCACCAGGGGCGGGTACGAGCAGTACTTC. Amino acids: CSAITRGGYEQYF.

This sequence joins TRBV7-9 and TRBJ2-1; D ambiguous. The V end lost 1 base, the J end lost 8 bases, and 9 bases lay between the germline ends. The germline V gene encodes CDR1 SEHNR and CDR2 FQNEAQ (reference sequence). This CDR3 is built from 13 residues. The CDR3 DNA follows: TGTGCCAGCAGCTTAGGGGGTGAGGATGAGCAGTTCTTC. Protein product: CASSLGGEDEQFF.

V gene TRBV6-5 combines with J gene TRBJ2-7; D call uncertain. The germline V gene has CDR1 MNHEY and CDR2 SVGAGI. This CDR3 comprises 12 residues. The germline V and J ends were trimmed by 2 bases and 7 bases, with 9 bases remaining between them. This chain's CDR3 is CASSYPGTEQYF. CDR3 bases: TGTGCCAGCAGTTACCCAGGTACAGAGCAGTACTTC.

The chain links TRBV5-6 to TRBJ1-1; D gene ambiguous. V was cut by 0 bases and J by 1 base, with 4 bases left in between. The CDR3 covers 13 residues. Per germline, CDR1 SGHDT and CDR2 YYEEEE. The CDR3 is CASSLVSNTEAFF. For the CDR3, the DNA is TGTGCCAGCAGCTTGGTGTCGAACACTGAAGCTTTCTTT.

Here the CDR3 reads CASSDSRVRDYEQYF. In DNA form, the CDR3 reads TGTGCCAGCAGTGACTCCAGGGTTCGGGACTACGAGCAGTACTTC. The genes are TRBV2 and TRBJ2-7; possibly TRBD1 or TRBD2 for D (5 bases each). The germline V and J ends were trimmed by 3 bases and 3 bases, with 15 bases remaining between them. Germline lookup yields CDR1 SNHLY and CDR2 FYNNEI. The CDR3 loop spans 15 amino acids.

V and J are TRBV4-1 and TRBJ1-2, with 8 bases matching TRBD1. The CDR3 extends over 13 amino acids. The V gene's germline CDR1 is MGHRA and CDR2 YSYEKL. Losses at the gene ends were 8 bases for V and 9 bases for J; bases not matched to a gene: 11. This CDR3 reads CASGEDRGLSYTF. CDR3 nucleotide sequence: TGCGCCAGCGGCGAAGACAGGGGACTGAGCTACACCTTC.

The genes are TRBV27 and TRBJ2-7; D may be TRBD1 (5 bases). CDR3 length equals 12 residues. CDR1 MNHEY and CDR2 SMNVEV come from the germline V gene (reference sequence). V was cut by 5 bases and J by 3 bases, with 8 bases left in between. Here the CDR3 DNA reads TGTGCCAGCAGTCCCCAGGGCTACGAGCAGTACTTC. It encodes CASSPQGYEQYF.